Shown below are 15 T cell receptor beta chains from a single sample sequenced in a study of blood T cell repertoires in COVID-19. TCRdb's copy holds only in-frame clones and misses some; the assay was immunoSEQ multiplex PCR. The sample consists of roughly 98,000 clones, about 92% of them appearing once. Sequencing was carried out using peripheral blood. These receptors all stem from a woman aged 60-75 years with active COVID-19.

The V gene is TRBV7-6, the J gene TRBJ2-7, with D unclear. The CDR3 totals 13 residues. Trimming removed 8 bases at V and 0 bases at J, with 11 bases between. Germline V gene data show CDR1 as SGHVS and CDR2 as FNYEAQ. The CDR3 loop reads CASGTPGSYEQYF. In DNA form, the CDR3 reads TGTGCCAGCGGTACACCGGGCTCCTACGAGCAGTACTTC.

This clone has a single count. The chain joins TRBV7-9 to TRBJ1-1; a possible D gene is TRBD1 (6 bases). The V gene's germline CDR1 is SEHNR and CDR2 FQNEAQ (reference sequence). This CDR3 has 15 amino acids. With 4 bases removed from V and 4 bases from J, the gap between germline ends came to 16 bases. CDR3 DNA sequence: TGTGCCAGCAGCTCGATACAGGGTGCGGGCACTGAAGCTTTCTTT. Its translation is CASSSIQGAGTEAFF.

The V gene is TRBV7-9, the J gene TRBJ1-4; the match to TRBD1 covers 8 bases. Germline V CDR1 and CDR2: SEHNR, FQNEAQ (reference sequence). J was trimmed by 5 bases and V by 3 bases; bases with no gene match: 5. The CDR3 consists of 15 residues. DNA of the CDR3: TGTGCCAGCAGCTTGACGACAGGGGTGAATGAAAAACTGTTTTTT. Its protein is CASSLTTGVNEKLFF.

This clone has only one observation. The rearrangement joins TRBV7-3 to TRBJ1-4; D gene ambiguous. There are 13 residues in the CDR3. Trimming took off 2 bases at V and 8 bases at J, with 9 bases between the two ends. Germline CDR1 and CDR2: SGHTA and FQGTGA. The CDR3 sequence: CASSLVSGEKLFF. The DNA for the CDR3 is TGTGCCAGCAGCTTAGTCTCGGGAGAAAAACTGTTTTTT.

This chain connects TRBV5-1 to TRBJ2-1, with D perhaps matching TRBD1 (6 bases). The CDR3 loop spans 14 amino acids. Per germline, CDR1 SGHRS and CDR2 YFSETQ. The V gene lost 0 bases and the J gene lost 3 bases, with 7 bases spanning the gap. The CDR3 spells CASSLGDNYNEQFF. CDR3 nucleotides: TGCGCCAGCAGCTTGGGGGACAACTACAATGAGCAGTTCTTC.

The V gene is TRBV5-8, the J gene TRBJ1-6, with D possibly TRBD1 on 6 matching bases. The germline V gene has CDR1 SGHTS and CDR2 YDEGEE. This CDR3 region has 16 residues. Trimming took off 3 bases at V and 3 bases at J, with 13 bases between the two ends. CDR3 sequence reads: CASSYSQGFYNSPLHF. The DNA of the CDR3 is TGTGCCAGCAGCTACTCACAGGGATTCTATAATTCACCCCTCCACTTT.

The J gene is TRBJ2-5, the V gene TRBV4-1; 9 bases line up with TRBD1. Unmatched junction bases numbered 4, after V lost 0 bases and J lost 5 bases. CDR3 length equals 15 residues. Looked up from germline, CDR1 is MGHRA and CDR2 is YSYEKL. This CDR3 reads CASSQEGTGSETQYF. DNA of the CDR3: TGCGCCAGCAGCCAAGAAGGGACAGGGAGTGAGACCCAGTACTTC.

This clone was detected only once. This specimen includes other DNA sequences encoding the same CDR3. The genes are TRBV18 and TRBJ2-5; 7 bases match TRBD2. V lost 3 bases to trimming and J lost 4 bases; unmatched junction nucleotides: 2. The CDR3 sequence is 13 residues long. The V gene's germline CDR1 is KGHSH and CDR2 LQKENI. The CDR3 sequence: CASSPGGGETQYF. In nucleotides, the CDR3 is TGTGCCAGCTCACCTGGCGGGGGAGAGACCCAGTACTTC.

This chain connects TRBV9 to TRBJ1-1; D unclear. CDR1 SGDLS and CDR2 YYNGEE come from the germline V gene. The CDR3 has 15 residues. V was shortened by 4 bases and J by 1 base, with 14 bases between the two germline ends. This CDR3 reads CASSPFITPNTEAFF. The CDR3 DNA reads TGTGCCAGCAGCCCTTTTATAACACCGAACACTGAAGCTTTCTTT.

The chain combines TRBV5-1 with TRBJ2-5; 12 nucleotides align to TRBD2. The CDR3 is made up of 15 amino acids. Germline V gene sequence: CDR1 SGHRS, CDR2 YFSETQ. The V and J ends lost 5 bases and 5 bases, in that order; junction bases with no gene match: 7. This chain's CDR3 is CASRPRLAGVETQYF. As DNA, the CDR3 is TGCGCCAGCAGACCTCGACTAGCGGGGGTGGAGACCCAGTACTTC.

This chain connects TRBV15 to TRBJ1-1, with 9 bases identical to TRBD1. V shed 1 base, J shed 6 bases, and the junction held 12 bases outside the gene matches. This CDR3 spans 17 amino acids. Germline values: CDR1 LNHNV, CDR2 YYDKDF (reference sequence). Here the CDR3 DNA reads TGTGCCACCAGCAGAGTGGGACAGGGCGGAGCAGTTTCTGAAGCTTTCTTT. Translated: CATSRVGQGGAVSEAFF.

The rearrangement links TRBV28 to TRBJ2-7, with TRBD2 as a possible D gene (6 bases). The CDR3 length is 15 residues. The V gene lost 4 bases and the J gene lost 3 bases, with 16 bases spanning the gap. In germline, CDR1 is MDHEN, CDR2 SYDVKM. The CDR3 nucleotides read TGTGCCAGCAGTTCGGGGGACTCGCGCCTCTACGAGCAGTACTTC. Its translation: CASSSGDSRLYEQYF. Using reference TRBV28 and TRBJ2-7 for the parts outside the CDR3, the full variable domain is DVKVTQSSRYLVKRTGEKVFLECVQDMDHENMFWYRQDPGLGLRLIYFSYDVKMKEKGDIPEGYSVSREKKERFSLILESASTNQTSMYLCASSSGDSRLYEQYFGPGTRLTVT.

In its sample, this clone was seen once. V and J are TRBV19 and TRBJ1-4, with 9 bases lining up with TRBD1. V shed 6 bases and J 6 bases; nucleotides not matched to a gene: 8. CDR1 and CDR2 (germline): LNHDA, SQIVND (reference sequence). This CDR3 is 15 amino acids long. DNA for the CDR3: TGTGCCAGTAGGGGTAACAGGGGGCAGGATGAAAAACTGTTTTTT. Translating gives CASRGNRGQDEKLFF.

The genes are TRBV5-1 and TRBJ2-3; D is possibly TRBD2 (7 bases). Trimming left V 2 bases short and J 3 bases short, with 16 bases between. From germline, CDR1 is SGHRS and CDR2 YFSETQ. This CDR3 region has 16 residues. In nucleotides, the CDR3 is TGCGCCAGCAGCTTCGGCGGGGGCTGGGGGACAGATACGCAGTATTTT. Translation gives CASSFGGGWGTDTQYF.

This chain joins TRBV12-3 or TRBV12-4 and TRBJ2-1; 9 bases align to TRBD2. CDR3 size: 13 residues. Trimming removed 5 bases from V and 10 bases from J; junction bases left unmatched: 6. In nucleotides, the CDR3 is TGTGCCAGCAGTATATCGGGGACTAGCGAGCAGTTCTTC. Protein sequence: CASSISGTSEQFF.